This T cell receptor delta chain stems from a study of gamma delta lymphoproliferative disorders and STAT genes. Whole-study context: Each gamma-chain library started from at least 50 ng of genomic DNA, using the LymphoTrack Dx TCRG Assay.

TCRdb reanalyzed the multiplex PCR reads using CATT. In the table there are over a thousand delta-chain clones, about 2% of which are singletons. The CDR3 is made up of 17 amino acids. CDR1 is TSWWSYY, CDR2 QGS, per germline. Trimming shortened V by 4 bases and J by 3 bases, and 21 bases separated the two germline ends. On this clone itself: Given a far larger clone just one base away, this is likely a sequencing read error. The sample contains more than one DNA sequence encoding this CDR3.

The receptor sequences were amplified from genomic DNA of peripheral blood mononuclear cells. The sequenced sample consisted of blood. The chain combines TRDV1 with TRDJ1, with D perhaps TRDD2 (7 bases). This TCR was recovered from a human donor in good health. CDR3 coding DNA: TGTGCTCTTGGGGGAACCTTCCTCCGCTGGGGCGCCGATAAACTCATCTTT. Translating it yields CALGGTFLRWGADKLIF.